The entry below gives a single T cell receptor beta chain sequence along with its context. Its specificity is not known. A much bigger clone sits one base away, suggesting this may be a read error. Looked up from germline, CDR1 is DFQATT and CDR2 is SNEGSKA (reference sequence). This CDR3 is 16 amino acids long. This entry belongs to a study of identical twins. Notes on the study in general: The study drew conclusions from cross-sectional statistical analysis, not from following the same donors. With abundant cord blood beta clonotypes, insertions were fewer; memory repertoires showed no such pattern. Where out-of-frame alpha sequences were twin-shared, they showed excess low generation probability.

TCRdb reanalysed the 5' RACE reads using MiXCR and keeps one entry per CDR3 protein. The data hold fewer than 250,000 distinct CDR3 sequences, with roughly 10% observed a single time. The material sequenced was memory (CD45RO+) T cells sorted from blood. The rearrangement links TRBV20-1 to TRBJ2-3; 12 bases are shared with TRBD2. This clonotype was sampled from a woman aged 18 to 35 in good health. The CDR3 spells CCARKTSGSDTDTQYF. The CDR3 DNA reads TGCTGTGCTAGAAAGACTAGCGGGAGTGATACAGATACGCAGTATTTT.